These 24 T cell receptor beta chains share one sample of origin, sequenced in a study of blood T cell repertoires in COVID-19. Using immunoSEQ multiplex PCR, the repertoire was profiled, and TCRdb retains in-frame clones only, with some absent. The sample lists some 150,000 clones, over 70% seen once, with 7% to 9% in the top ten. Material: peripheral blood. The receptors originated from a man over 45 with active or convalescent COVID-19.

This sequence joins TRBV6-5 and TRBJ1-1, with TRBD1 matching over 9 bases. The ends lost 6 bases at V and 6 bases at J; junction bases unmatched: 11. Germline V lookup: CDR1 MNHEY, CDR2 SVGAGI. This CDR3 has 15 amino acids. DNA for the CDR3: TGTGCCAGCAGCCTCCGGGACAGGGTGGCGTCTGAAGCTTTCTTT. Encoded protein: CASSLRDRVASEAFF.

V and J are TRBV3-1 (or the pseudogene TRBV3-2) and TRBJ1-4; D is unclear. The V end was cut by 1 base, the J end by 4 bases, with 10 bases between. The CDR3 runs to 15 residues. CDR1 is LGHDT and CDR2 is YNNKEL in the germline V gene (reference sequence). CDR3 nucleotide sequence: TGTGCCAGCAGCCAAGTAGCAAGAAATAATGAAAAACTGTTTTTT. It translates to CASSQVARNNEKLFF.

The chain carries TRBV7-2 and TRBJ2-3; 9 positions match TRBD1. Germline V lookup: CDR1 SGHTA, CDR2 FQGNSA. CDR3 length equals 14 residues. V was clipped by 6 bases and J by 3 bases; unmatched bases: 4. The CDR3 reads CASRPGTGTDTQYF. The DNA for the CDR3 is TGTGCCAGCAGACCCGGGACAGGGACAGATACGCAGTATTTT.

This clone has at least ten counts. The CDR3 DNA reads as TGTGCCAGCAGTCAATCCGGGACAGGGACATTATACGAGCAGTACTTC. It codes for CASSQSGTGTLYEQYF. The chain couples TRBV27 to TRBJ2-7, with 9 nucleotides matching TRBD1. This CDR3 is built from 16 residues. CDR1 and CDR2 (germline): MNHEY, SMNVEV (reference sequence). Trimming took 5 bases from V and 4 from J; bases not matched to a gene: 12.

The V and J genes are TRBV29-1 and TRBJ2-1; 8 nucleotides match TRBD2. This CDR3 has 14 amino acids. Trimming took 5 bases from V and 0 from J; bases not matched to a gene: 3. CDR1 and CDR2 (germline): SQVTM, ANQGSEA. The CDR3 reads CSVPTSDSYNEQFF. In DNA form, the CDR3 reads TGCAGCGTTCCGACTAGCGACTCCTACAATGAGCAGTTCTTC.

The count of this clone is one. The chain employs TRBV15 and TRBJ2-2, with TRBD2 identical over 8 bases. Germline-derived CDR1 and CDR2 are LNHNV and YYDKDF (reference sequence). With 9 bases clipped from V and 7 bases from J, the junction kept 7 bases outside the gene matches. The CDR3 runs 13 residues. As DNA, the CDR3 is TGTGCCACTACAGCGGGAGTGGTCGGGGAGCTGTTTTTT. The encoded protein is CATTAGVVGELFF. The full variable domain, rest sourced from reference TRBV15 and TRBJ2-2, is DAMVIQNPRYQVTQFGKPVTLSCSQTLNHNVMYWYQQKSSQAPKLLFHYYDKDFNNEADTPDNFQSRRPNTSFCFLDIRSPGLGDTAMYLCATTAGVVGELFFGEGSRLTVL.

This chain connects TRBV28 to TRBJ1-5, with 7 bases aligning to TRBD1. Germline loops: CDR1 MDHEN, CDR2 SYDVKM. With 5 bases clipped from V and 7 bases from J, the junction kept 11 bases outside the gene matches. There are 15 residues in the CDR3. The CDR3 region has the DNA TGTGCCAGCAGTCAATTAGGGGGCGGGTGGCAGCCCCAGCATTTT. This sequence encodes CASSQLGGGWQPQHF.

V gene TRBV27 combines with J gene TRBJ2-1; 8 bases line up with TRBD1. J was trimmed by 2 bases and V by 6 bases; bases with no gene match: 6. CDR3 length equals 15 residues. Germline-derived CDR1 and CDR2 are MNHEY and SMNVEV (reference sequence). The CDR3, as DNA: TGTGCCAGCAGCACCGGACAGGGTACCTACAATGAGCAGTTCTTC. It yields the protein CASSTGQGTYNEQFF.

The V gene is TRBV30, the J gene TRBJ2-1; 7 nucleotides align to TRBD2. The CDR3 extends over 15 amino acids. J was trimmed by 9 bases and V by 5 bases; bases with no gene match: 16. The germline V gene has CDR1 GTSNPN and CDR2 SVGIG (reference sequence). The DNA for the CDR3 is TGTGCCTGGGAATGGGAGGGAGGAGGTTCAGGTGAGCAGTTCTTC. It is translated as CAWEWEGGGSGEQFF.

This clone was counted between two and nine times. The chain has TRBV7-9 and TRBJ2-5, with 12 nucleotides matching TRBD2. V was clipped by 5 bases and J by 4 bases; unmatched bases: 5. The CDR3 length is 15 residues. Germline V gene lookup returns CDR1 SEHNR and CDR2 FQNEAQ (reference sequence). The CDR3 is CASSPLAGGPETQYF. The CDR3 DNA sequence: TGTGCCAGCAGCCCTCTAGCGGGAGGGCCAGAGACCCAGTACTTC.

The chain couples TRBV7-3 to TRBJ2-7; 11 positions agree with TRBD1. The germline V gene encodes CDR1 SGHTA and CDR2 FQGTGA. The CDR3 runs 15 residues. V shed 1 base, J shed 2 bases, and the junction held 1 base outside the gene matches. CDR3 residues: CASSLMGQGAYEQYF. CDR3 bases: TGTGCCAGCAGCTTAATGGGACAGGGGGCCTACGAGCAGTACTTC.

The chain recombines TRBV30 with TRBJ2-7, with 10 bases that match TRBD2. The CDR3 has 16 amino acids. V dropped 2 bases and J dropped 1; count of bases not matched to a gene: 8. CDR1 and CDR2 (germline): GTSNPN, SVGIG (reference sequence). The CDR3 DNA reads as TGTGCCTGGAGTCATTTGCGGACTAGCGGTTCCTACGAGCAGTACTTC. This codes for CAWSHLRTSGSYEQYF. The full variable domain, rest sourced from reference TRBV30 and TRBJ2-7, is SQTIHQWPATLVQPVGSPLSLECTVEGTSNPNLYWYRQAAGRGLQLLFYSVGIGQISSEVPQNLSASRPQDRQFILSSKKLLLSDSGFYLCAWSHLRTSGSYEQYFGPGTRLTVT.

The V gene is TRBV12-3 or TRBV12-4, the J gene TRBJ1-1; D ambiguous. The ends were cut back, 1 base at V and 2 bases at J, with 5 bases in the middle. The CDR3 extends over 13 amino acids. For the CDR3, the DNA is TGTGCCAGCAGTTTAGTTCTTAACACTGAAGCTTTCTTT. Amino acid sequence: CASSLVLNTEAFF.

The V and J genes are TRBV18 and TRBJ2-3; 8 nucleotides match TRBD2. The CDR3 is 16 residues long. Trimming at V came to 0 bases and at J to 0 bases, leaving 2 bases not matched to a gene. The germline CDR1 and CDR2 sequences are KGHSH and LQKENI. The chain's CDR3 is CASSPPSGTSTDTQYF. DNA for the CDR3: TGTGCCAGCTCACCACCTAGCGGGACAAGCACAGATACGCAGTATTTT.

V gene TRBV27 combines with J gene TRBJ2-7; 11 bases match TRBD2. Germline CDR1 reads MNHEY; CDR2 reads SMNVEV (reference sequence). Germline trimming cut 3 bases from V and 0 bases from J; bases unmatched to any gene: 10. The length of the CDR3 is 18 residues. The CDR3 spells CASSFGPPGLAVSYEQYF. In DNA, the CDR3 is TGTGCCAGCAGTTTTGGGCCCCCGGGACTAGCGGTCTCCTACGAGCAGTACTTC.

The chain links TRBV6-1 to TRBJ1-1; 9 nucleotides agree with TRBD1. Germline assignment: CDR1 MNHNS and CDR2 SASEGT. The junction had 6 bases not matched to a gene; V was cut back by 2 bases and J by 8 bases. The CDR3 loop spans 14 amino acids. CDR3 in amino acids: CASSERGGTGEAFF. The CDR3 bases are TGTGCCAGCAGTGAAAGAGGGGGGACAGGGGAAGCTTTCTTT.

Only a few counts were recorded for this clone. The rearrangement uses TRBV9 and TRBJ2-3; 8 nucleotides agree with TRBD2. Germline trimming cut 0 bases from V and 0 bases from J; bases unmatched to any gene: 15. The length of the CDR3 is 20 residues. Germline assignment: CDR1 SGDLS and CDR2 YYNGEE. In DNA, the CDR3 is TGTGCCAGCAGCGTAGACCCAGCGGGAGTTGCCTTCCCTAGCACAGATACGCAGTATTTT. This gives the protein CASSVDPAGVAFPSTDTQYF.

This rearrangement joins TRBV19 to TRBJ1-4; perhaps TRBD1 as D (6 bases). CDR1 and CDR2 from the germline V gene are LNHDA and SQIVND (reference sequence). The V end lost 6 bases, the J end lost 8 bases, and 13 bases lay between the germline ends. CDR3 length: 13 residues. The CDR3 spells CASREGGSEKLFF. The CDR3 DNA follows: TGTGCCAGTAGGGAGGGGGGGTCCGAAAAACTGTTTTTT.

This clone has a handful of counts. This chain uses TRBV7-6 with TRBJ1-1; D is uncertain. The CDR3 is made up of 15 amino acids. Germline values: CDR1 SGHVS, CDR2 FNYEAQ. V lost 1 base, J lost 10 bases, and 19 bases lay in between. CDR3 coding DNA: TGTGCCAGCAGCTTAGAGGCCCAAAGCGGGGTTGGAGCTTTCTTT. Translation gives CASSLEAQSGVGAFF.

The rearrangement uses TRBV7-9 and TRBJ2-7; 11 bases are shared with TRBD1. J was trimmed by 9 bases and V by 5 bases; bases with no gene match: 15. The CDR3 length is 16 residues. Germline V gene lookup returns CDR1 SEHNR and CDR2 FQNEAQ (reference sequence). CDR3 residues: CASSGVSGTGGRRQYF. In DNA, the CDR3 is TGTGCCAGCAGCGGAGTCTCCGGGACAGGGGGTAGGAGGCAGTACTTC. The entire variable domain, with the rest obtained from reference TRBV7-9 and TRBJ2-7, is as follows: DTGVSQNPRHKITKRGQNVTFRCDPISEHNRLYWYRQTLGQGPEFLTYFQNEAQLEKSRLLSDRFSAERPKGSFSTLEIQRTEQGDSAMYLCASSGVSGTGGRRQYFGPGTRLTVT.

The genes are TRBV21-1 and TRBJ2-7; the table's D gene call, TRBD2, was not cross checked with the DNA. TRBV21-1 is a known pseudogene. This CDR3 is built from 14 residues. CDR3 residues: CASSKGRGNYEQYF. The CDR3 nucleotides read TGTGCCAGCAGTAAAGGGCGGGGCAACTACGAGCAGTACTTC.

The gene calls are TRBV12-3 or TRBV12-4 and TRBJ1-1; D remains ambiguous. This CDR3 spans 11 amino acids. V lost 3 bases and J lost 11, with 10 bases in between. CDR3 sequence: CASSFGRVAFF. As DNA, the CDR3 is TGTGCCAGCAGTTTCGGTCGGGTGGCTTTCTTT.

This clone came up a few times. This chain joins TRBV27 and TRBJ1-2, with D perhaps matching TRBD1 (5 bases). The CDR3 runs 15 residues. Germline V gene data show CDR1 as MNHEY and CDR2 as SMNVEV (reference sequence). V lost 3 bases and J lost 2, with 13 bases in between. In DNA, the CDR3 is TGTGCCAGCAGTTTCTTAGGCAGGGTCAACTATGGCTACACCTTC. Protein: CASSFLGRVNYGYTF.

This chain connects TRBV19 to TRBJ1-5, with D perhaps TRBD1 (6 bases). The CDR3 sequence is 15 residues long. V shed 7 bases and J shed 2 bases, with 15 bases lying between them. Germline CDR1 reads LNHDA; CDR2 reads SQIVND (reference sequence). This CDR3 reads CASMGGPWGNQPQHF. The CDR3 coding sequence is TGTGCCAGTATGGGGGGGCCCTGGGGCAATCAGCCCCAGCATTTT.